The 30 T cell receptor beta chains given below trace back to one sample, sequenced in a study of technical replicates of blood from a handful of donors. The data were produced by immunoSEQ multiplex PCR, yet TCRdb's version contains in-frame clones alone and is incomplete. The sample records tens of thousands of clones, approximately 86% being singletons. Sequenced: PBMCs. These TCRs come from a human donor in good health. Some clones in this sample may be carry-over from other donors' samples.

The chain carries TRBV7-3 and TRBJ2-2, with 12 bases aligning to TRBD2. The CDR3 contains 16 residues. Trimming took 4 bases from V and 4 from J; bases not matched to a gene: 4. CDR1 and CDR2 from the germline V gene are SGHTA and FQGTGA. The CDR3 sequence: CASSSGLAGPTGELFF. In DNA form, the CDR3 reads TGTGCCAGCAGCTCAGGACTAGCGGGGCCCACCGGGGAGCTGTTTTTT.

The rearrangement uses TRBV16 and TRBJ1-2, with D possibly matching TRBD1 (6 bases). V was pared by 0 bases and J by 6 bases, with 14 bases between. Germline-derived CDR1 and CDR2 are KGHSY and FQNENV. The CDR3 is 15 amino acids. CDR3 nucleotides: TGTGCCAGCAGCCAATCTAACAGGGTAACCCATGGCTACACCTTC. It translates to CASSQSNRVTHGYTF.

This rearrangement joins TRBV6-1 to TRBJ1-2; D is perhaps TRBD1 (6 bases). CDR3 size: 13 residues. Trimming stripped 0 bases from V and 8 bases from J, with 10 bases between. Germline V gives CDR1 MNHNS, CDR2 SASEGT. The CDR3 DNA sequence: TGTGCCAGCAGTGAAGCGGGGGGGCTCGGCTACACCTTC. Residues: CASSEAGGLGYTF.

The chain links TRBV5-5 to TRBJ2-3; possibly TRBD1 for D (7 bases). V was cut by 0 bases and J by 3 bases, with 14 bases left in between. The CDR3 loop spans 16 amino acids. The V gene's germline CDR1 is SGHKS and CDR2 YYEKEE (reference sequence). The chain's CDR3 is CASSLVGGGLTDTQYF. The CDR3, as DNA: TGTGCCAGCAGCTTGGTTGGAGGGGGCTTGACAGATACGCAGTATTTT.

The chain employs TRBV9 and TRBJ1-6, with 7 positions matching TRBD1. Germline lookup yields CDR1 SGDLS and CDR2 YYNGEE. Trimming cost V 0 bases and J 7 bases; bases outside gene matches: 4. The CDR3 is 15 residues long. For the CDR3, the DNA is TGTGCCAGCAGCGTAGGACAGGGATACAATTCACCCCTCCACTTT. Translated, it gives CASSVGQGYNSPLHF.

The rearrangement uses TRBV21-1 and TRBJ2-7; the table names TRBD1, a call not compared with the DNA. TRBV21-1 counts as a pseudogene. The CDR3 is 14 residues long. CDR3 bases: TGTGCCAGCAGCTTTGGACAGGGGTTCTACGAGCAGTACTTC. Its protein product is CASSFGQGFYEQYF.

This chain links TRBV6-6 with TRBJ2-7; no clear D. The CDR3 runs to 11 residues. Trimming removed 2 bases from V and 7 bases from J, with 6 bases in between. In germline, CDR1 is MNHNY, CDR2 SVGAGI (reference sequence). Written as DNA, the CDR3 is TGTGCCAGCAGTTACGGCCCTGAGCAGTACTTC. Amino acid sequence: CASSYGPEQYF.

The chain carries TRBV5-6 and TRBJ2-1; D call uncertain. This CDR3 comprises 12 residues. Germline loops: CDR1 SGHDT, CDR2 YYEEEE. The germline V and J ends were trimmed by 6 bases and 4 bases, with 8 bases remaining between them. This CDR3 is CASNIEYNEQFF. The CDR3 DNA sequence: TGTGCCAGCAACATCGAATACAATGAGCAGTTCTTC.

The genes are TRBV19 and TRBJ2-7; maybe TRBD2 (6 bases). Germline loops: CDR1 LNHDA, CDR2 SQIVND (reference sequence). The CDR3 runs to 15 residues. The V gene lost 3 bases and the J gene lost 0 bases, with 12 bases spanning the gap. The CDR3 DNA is TGTGCCAGTAGTATGTCAGGAGGGAGCTCCTACGAGCAGTACTTC. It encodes CASSMSGGSSYEQYF.

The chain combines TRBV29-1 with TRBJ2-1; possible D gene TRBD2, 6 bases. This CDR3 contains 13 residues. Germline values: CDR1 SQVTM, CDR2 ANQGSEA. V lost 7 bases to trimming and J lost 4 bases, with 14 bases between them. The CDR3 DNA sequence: TGCAGCGCCGGGGCTAGCGATTACAATGAGCAGTTCTTC. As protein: CSAGASDYNEQFF.

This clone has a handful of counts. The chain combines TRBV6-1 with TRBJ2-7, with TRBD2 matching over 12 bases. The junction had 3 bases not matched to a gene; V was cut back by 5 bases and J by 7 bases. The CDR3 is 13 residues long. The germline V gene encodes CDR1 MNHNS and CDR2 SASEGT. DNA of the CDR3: TGTGCCAGCAGTAGACTAGCGGGGGAGGAGCAGTACTTC. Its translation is CASSRLAGEEQYF.

CDR3 DNA: TGTGCCACCAGCAGAGGGACTAGCGGGAGCTACAATGAGCAGTTCTTC. Amino acids: CATSRGTSGSYNEQFF. The genes are TRBV15 and TRBJ2-1; 13 bases agree with TRBD2. The CDR3 totals 16 residues. V was clipped by 1 base and J by 3 bases; unmatched bases: 0. Germline V CDR1 and CDR2: LNHNV, YYDKDF (reference sequence). Drawing the rest from reference TRBV15 and TRBJ2-1, the complete variable domain is DAMVIQNPRYQVTQFGKPVTLSCSQTLNHNVMYWYQQKSSQAPKLLFHYYDKDFNNEADTPDNFQSRRPNTSFCFLDIRSPGLGDTAMYLCATSRGTSGSYNEQFFGPGTRLTVL.

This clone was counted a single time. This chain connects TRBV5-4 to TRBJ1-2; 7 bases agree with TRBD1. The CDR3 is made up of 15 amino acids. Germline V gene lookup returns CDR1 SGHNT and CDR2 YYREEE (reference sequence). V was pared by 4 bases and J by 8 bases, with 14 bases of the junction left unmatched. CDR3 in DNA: TGTGCCAGCAGCCCCACCTCTGACAGGACAGGAGGCTACACCTTC. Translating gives CASSPTSDRTGGYTF.

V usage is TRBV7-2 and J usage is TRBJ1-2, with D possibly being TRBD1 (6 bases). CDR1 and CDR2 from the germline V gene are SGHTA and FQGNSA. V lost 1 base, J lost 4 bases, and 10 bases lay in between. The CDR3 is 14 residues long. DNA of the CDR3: TGTGCCAGCAGCTTAGGGCAGGGGATCTATGGCTACACCTTC. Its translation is CASSLGQGIYGYTF.

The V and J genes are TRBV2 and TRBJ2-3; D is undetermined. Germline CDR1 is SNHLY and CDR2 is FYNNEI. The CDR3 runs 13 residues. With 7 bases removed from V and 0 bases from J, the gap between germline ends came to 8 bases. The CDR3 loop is CASIFPSTDTQYF. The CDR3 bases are TGTGCCAGCATCTTTCCTAGCACAGATACGCAGTATTTT.

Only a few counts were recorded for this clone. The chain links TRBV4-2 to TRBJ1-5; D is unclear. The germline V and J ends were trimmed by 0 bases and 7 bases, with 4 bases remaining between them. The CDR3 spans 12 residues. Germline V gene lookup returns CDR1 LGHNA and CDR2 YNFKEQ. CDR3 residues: CASSQDRQPQHF. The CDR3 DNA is TGTGCCAGCAGCCAAGACAGGCAGCCCCAGCATTTT.

The CDR3 spells CASGLRGQDGGELFF. CDR3 coding DNA: TGTGCTAGTGGTTTGCGCGGACAGGACGGCGGGGAGCTGTTTTTT. The chain employs TRBV12-5 and TRBJ2-2; TRBD1 aligns across 7 bases. The V gene's germline CDR1 is LGHNT and CDR2 FRNRAP. The CDR3 totals 15 residues. The ends lost 2 bases at V and 7 bases at J; junction bases unmatched: 7.

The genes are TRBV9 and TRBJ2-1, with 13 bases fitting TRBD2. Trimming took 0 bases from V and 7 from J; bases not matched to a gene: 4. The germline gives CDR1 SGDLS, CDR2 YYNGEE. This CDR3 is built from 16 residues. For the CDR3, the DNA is TGTGCCAGCAGCGTAGTCGGACTAGCGGGAGTAAATGAGCAGTTCTTC. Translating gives CASSVVGLAGVNEQFF.

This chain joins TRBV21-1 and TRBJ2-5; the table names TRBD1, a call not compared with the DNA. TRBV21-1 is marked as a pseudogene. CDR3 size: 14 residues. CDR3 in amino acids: CASSKWDRWETQYF. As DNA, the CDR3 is TGTGCCAGCAGCAAATGGGACAGGTGGGAGACCCAGTACTTC.

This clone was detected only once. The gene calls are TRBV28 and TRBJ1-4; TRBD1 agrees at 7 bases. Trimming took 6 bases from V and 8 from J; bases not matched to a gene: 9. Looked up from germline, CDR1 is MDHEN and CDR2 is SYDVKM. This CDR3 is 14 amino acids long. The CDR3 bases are TGTGCCAGCAGCGGGGACAGTCTAAGAGAAAAACTGTTTTTT. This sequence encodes CASSGDSLREKLFF. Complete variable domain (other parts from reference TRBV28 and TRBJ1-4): DVKVTQSSRYLVKRTGEKVFLECVQDMDHENMFWYRQDPGLGLRLIYFSYDVKMKEKGDIPEGYSVSREKKERFSLILESASTNQTSMYLCASSGDSLREKLFFGSGTQLSVL.

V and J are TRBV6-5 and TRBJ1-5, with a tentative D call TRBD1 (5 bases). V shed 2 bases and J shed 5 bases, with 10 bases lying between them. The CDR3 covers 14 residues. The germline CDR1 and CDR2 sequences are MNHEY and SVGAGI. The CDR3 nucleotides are TGTGCCAGCAGTTACAGGAGGGGCGATCAGCCCCAGCATTTT. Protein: CASSYRRGDQPQHF.

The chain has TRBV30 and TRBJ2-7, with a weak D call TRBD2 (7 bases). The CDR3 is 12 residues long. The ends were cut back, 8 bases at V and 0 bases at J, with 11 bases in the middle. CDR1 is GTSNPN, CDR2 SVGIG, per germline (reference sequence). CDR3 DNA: TGTGCCCGGGGGGACAACTCCTACGAGCAGTACTTC. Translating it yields CARGDNSYEQYF.

CDR3 protein: CASSPSGTGLEQYF. CDR3 sequence (DNA): TGTGCCAGCAGCCCCTCCGGGACAGGGCTCGAGCAGTACTTC. The chain employs TRBV14 and TRBJ2-7; 9 nucleotides line up with TRBD1. The germline gives CDR1 SGHDN, CDR2 FVKESK. J was trimmed by 6 bases and V by 4 bases; bases with no gene match: 7. CDR3 size: 14 residues.

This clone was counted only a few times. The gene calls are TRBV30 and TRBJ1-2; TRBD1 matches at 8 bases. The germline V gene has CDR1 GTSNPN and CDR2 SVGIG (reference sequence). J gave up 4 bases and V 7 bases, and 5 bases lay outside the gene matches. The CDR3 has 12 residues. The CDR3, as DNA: TGTGCCTCCCAGGGGGCTGGCTATGGCTACACCTTC. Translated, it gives CASQGAGYGYTF.

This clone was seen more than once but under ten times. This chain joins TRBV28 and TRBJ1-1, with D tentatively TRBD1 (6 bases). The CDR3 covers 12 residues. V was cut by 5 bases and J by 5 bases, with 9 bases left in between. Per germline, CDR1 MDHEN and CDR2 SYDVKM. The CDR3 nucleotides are TGTGCCAGCAGTGAGAGGGGGACTGAAGCTTTCTTT. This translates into CASSERGTEAFF.

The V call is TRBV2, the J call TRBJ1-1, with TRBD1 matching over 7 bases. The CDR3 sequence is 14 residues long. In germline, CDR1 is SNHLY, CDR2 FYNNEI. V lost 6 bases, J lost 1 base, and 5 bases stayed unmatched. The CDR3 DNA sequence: TGTGCCAGCAGGCGGACAGGAGCGAACACTGAAGCTTTCTTT. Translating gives CASRRTGANTEAFF.

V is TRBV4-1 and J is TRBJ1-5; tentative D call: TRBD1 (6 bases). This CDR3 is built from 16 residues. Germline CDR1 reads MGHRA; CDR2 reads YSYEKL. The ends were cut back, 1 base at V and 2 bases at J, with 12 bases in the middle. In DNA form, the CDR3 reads TGCGCCAGCAGCCAAGGGGGGCTTTTAGGCAATCAGCCCCAGCATTTT. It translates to CASSQGGLLGNQPQHF.

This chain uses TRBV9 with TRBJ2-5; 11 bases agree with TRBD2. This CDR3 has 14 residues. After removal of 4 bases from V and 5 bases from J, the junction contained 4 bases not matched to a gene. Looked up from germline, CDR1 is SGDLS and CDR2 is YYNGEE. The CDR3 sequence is CASSYRTSGETQYF. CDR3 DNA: TGTGCCAGCAGCTACAGGACTAGCGGGGAGACCCAGTACTTC.

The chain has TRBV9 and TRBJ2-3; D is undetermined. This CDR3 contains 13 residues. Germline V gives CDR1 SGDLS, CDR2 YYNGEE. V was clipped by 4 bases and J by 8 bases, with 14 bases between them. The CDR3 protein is CASSTGAERTQYF. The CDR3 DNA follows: TGTGCCAGCAGCACCGGTGCGGAGCGTACGCAGTATTTT.

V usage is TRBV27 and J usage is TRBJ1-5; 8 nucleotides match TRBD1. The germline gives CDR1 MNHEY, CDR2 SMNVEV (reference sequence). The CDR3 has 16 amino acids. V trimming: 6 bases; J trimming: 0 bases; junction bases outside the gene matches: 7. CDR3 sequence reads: CASRSGGPYSNQPQHF. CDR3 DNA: TGTGCCAGCAGATCAGGGGGCCCATATAGCAATCAGCCCCAGCATTTT.